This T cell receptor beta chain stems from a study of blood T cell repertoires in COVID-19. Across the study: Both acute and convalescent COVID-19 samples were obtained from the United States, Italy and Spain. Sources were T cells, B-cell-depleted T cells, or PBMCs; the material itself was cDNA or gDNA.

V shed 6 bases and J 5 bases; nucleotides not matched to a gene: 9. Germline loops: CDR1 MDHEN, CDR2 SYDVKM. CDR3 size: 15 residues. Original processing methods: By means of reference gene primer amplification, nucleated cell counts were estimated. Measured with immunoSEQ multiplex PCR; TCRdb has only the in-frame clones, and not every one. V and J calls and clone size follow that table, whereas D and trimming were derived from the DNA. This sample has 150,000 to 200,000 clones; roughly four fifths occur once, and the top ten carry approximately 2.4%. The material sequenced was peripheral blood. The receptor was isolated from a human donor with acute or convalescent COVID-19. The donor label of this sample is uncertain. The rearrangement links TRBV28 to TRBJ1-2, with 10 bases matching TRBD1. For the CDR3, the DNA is TGTGCCAGCAGCTCTCTAGGGACAGGGGTTTATGGCTACACCTTC. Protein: CASSSLGTGVYGYTF.